This T cell receptor (beta chain) is from a study of blood T cell repertoires in COVID-19. Germline CDR1 and CDR2: LNHDA and SQIVND (reference sequence). Germline trimming cut 7 bases from V and 6 bases from J; bases unmatched to any gene: 9. The CDR3 is made up of 14 amino acids. As processed by the authors: Reference gene primer amplification in the assay estimated nucleated cell counts. TCRdb's table, derived via immunoSEQ multiplex PCR, lists solely in-frame clones and lacks some. That table furnishes V, J and clone size, whereas the DNA furnished D and trimming. This sample has tens of thousands of clones, with 85% found just once.

The sequence was obtained from a human donor in a cohort sampled during active COVID-19. The chain couples TRBV19 to TRBJ1-2; 9 nucleotides line up with TRBD1. Material for sequencing was peripheral blood. CDR3 region: CASTNWGDRDGYTF. The CDR3 DNA reads TGTGCCAGTACCAATTGGGGGGACAGGGATGGCTACACCTTC.